These 25 T cell receptor beta chains were sequenced from one sample in a study of blood T cell repertoires in COVID-19. TCRdb's table, derived via immunoSEQ multiplex PCR, lists solely in-frame clones and lacks some. The repertoire holds about 480,000 clones, with around 88% as singletons. Sequencing was performed on peripheral blood. The receptors come from a woman aged 25 to 45 with acute or convalescent COVID-19.

This chain links TRBV19 with TRBJ1-1; 7 bases line up with TRBD1. The CDR3 length is 17 residues. The V and J ends lost 4 bases and 0 bases, in that order; junction bases with no gene match: 11. Germline V gene data show CDR1 as LNHDA and CDR2 as SQIVND (reference sequence). In nucleotides, the CDR3 is TGTGCCAGTAGTACGATCAAGGACAGGTGGATGAACACTGAAGCTTTCTTT. Protein: CASSTIKDRWMNTEAFF.

The CDR3 nucleotides are TGTGCCAGCAGCTCAGGGGGCAGGGGAACTTATGGCTACACCTTC. This encodes CASSSGGRGTYGYTF. The genes are TRBV9 and TRBJ1-2; TRBD1 agrees at 8 bases. Trimming at V came to 4 bases and at J to 5 bases, leaving 10 bases not matched to a gene. The CDR3 spans 15 residues. Germline V gene lookup returns CDR1 SGDLS and CDR2 YYNGEE.

CDR3 region: CASSAGSTETQYF. The CDR3 DNA reads as TGTGCCAGCAGCGCAGGGTCAACAGAGACCCAGTACTTC. The V call is TRBV9, the J call TRBJ2-5; TRBD1 might be the D (5 bases). Germline values: CDR1 SGDLS, CDR2 YYNGEE. The CDR3 contains 13 residues. The V and J ends lost 3 bases and 4 bases respectively, with 10 bases between them. The full variable domain, in which reference TRBV9 and TRBJ2-5 provide the parts outside the CDR3, is DSGVTQTPKHLITATGQRVTLRCSPRSGDLSVYWYQQSLDQGLQFLIQYYNGEERAKGNILERFSAQQFPDLHSELNLSSLELGDSALYFCASSAGSTETQYFGPGTRLLVL.

This chain connects TRBV7-9 to TRBJ2-5; possibly TRBD2 for D (6 bases). This CDR3 comprises 15 residues. Looked up from germline, CDR1 is SEHNR and CDR2 is FQNEAQ (reference sequence). V was pared by 5 bases and J by 5 bases, with 18 bases between. CDR3 sequence reads: CASSPGGGPGETQYF. The CDR3 DNA reads as TGTGCCAGCAGCCCAGGAGGAGGGCCAGGGGAGACCCAGTACTTC.

V and J are TRBV25-1 and TRBJ2-1; D uncertain. Trimming left V 5 bases short and J 3 bases short, with 5 bases between. Germline CDR1 and CDR2: MGHDK and SYGVNS. The CDR3 is made up of 12 amino acids. CDR3 residues: CASSHNYNEQFF. The CDR3 coding sequence is TGTGCCAGCAGTCACAACTACAATGAGCAGTTCTTC. Full variable domain (missing parts from reference TRBV25-1 and TRBJ2-1): EADIYQTPRYLVIGTGKKITLECSQTMGHDKMYWYQQDPGMELHLIHYSYGVNSTEKGDLSSESTVSRIRTEHFPLTLESARPSHTSQYLCASSHNYNEQFFGPGTRLTVL.

This clone was found once. The rearrangement joins TRBV30 to TRBJ1-2; D unresolved. The V and J ends lost 3 bases and 9 bases respectively, with 11 bases between them. Germline CDR1 is GTSNPN and CDR2 is SVGIG (reference sequence). The CDR3 is 11 residues long. The CDR3 nucleotides read TGTGCCTGGAGGGCAAACGGGAGCTACACCTTC. Translating gives CAWRANGSYTF. The complete variable domain, with remaining parts taken from reference TRBV30 and TRBJ1-2, reads SQTIHQWPATLVQPVGSPLSLECTVEGTSNPNLYWYRQAAGRGLQLLFYSVGIGQISSEVPQNLSASRPQDRQFILSSKKLLLSDSGFYLCAWRANGSYTFGSGTRLTVV.

This clone was picked up a small number of times. V gene TRBV4-2 combines with J gene TRBJ2-1; the match to TRBD2 covers 8 bases. V trimming: 4 bases; J trimming: 2 bases; junction bases outside the gene matches: 7. This CDR3 region has 16 residues. Germline V gene data show CDR1 as LGHNA and CDR2 as YNFKEQ. The CDR3 DNA is TGTGCCAGCAGCCTCCGGGTAGCGGGGACCTACAATGAGCAGTTCTTC. Encoded protein: CASSLRVAGTYNEQFF.

The chain carries TRBV19 and TRBJ1-1, with no clear D. V lost 8 bases and J lost 0, with 16 bases in between. Germline lookup yields CDR1 LNHDA and CDR2 SQIVND (reference sequence). This CDR3 contains 15 residues. The CDR3 coding sequence is TGTGCCAGTTTTCCGGGAGGAACCATGAACACTGAAGCTTTCTTT. Encoded protein: CASFPGGTMNTEAFF.

The chain has TRBV27 and TRBJ2-7; 9 bases line up with TRBD1. The ends lost 1 base at V and 4 bases at J; junction bases unmatched: 5. Per germline, CDR1 MNHEY and CDR2 SMNVEV (reference sequence). CDR3 length: 15 residues. The CDR3 DNA is TGTGCCAGCAGTTTATGGCCTGGGACAGGGTACGAGCAGTACTTC. It translates to CASSLWPGTGYEQYF.

The V call is TRBV28, the J call TRBJ2-3; D might be TRBD2 (7 bases). The length of the CDR3 is 13 residues. V was clipped by 6 bases and J by 3 bases, with 10 bases between them. In germline, CDR1 is MDHEN, CDR2 SYDVKM. CDR3 protein: CASRGGATDTQYF. The CDR3 DNA is TGTGCCAGCAGGGGGGGGGCGACAGATACGCAGTATTTT.

The table lists this clone with a few counts. The V call is TRBV13, the J call TRBJ1-1, with D possibly being TRBD1 (6 bases). Per the germline V gene, CDR1 is PRHDT and CDR2 is FYEKMQ (reference sequence). V was cut by 6 bases and J by 0 bases, with 23 bases left in between. This CDR3 spans 18 amino acids. CDR3 sequence reads: CASRRRQAPRLMNTEAFF. DNA for the CDR3: TGTGCCAGCAGACGACGACAGGCGCCCCGATTGATGAACACTGAAGCTTTCTTT.

This CDR3 reads CASRGHEQYF. The CDR3 coding sequence is TGTGCCAGCAGGGGCCACGAGCAGTACTTC. The rearrangement links TRBV7-2 to TRBJ2-7, with no clear D. The CDR3 is 10 amino acids. The germline V gene has CDR1 SGHTA and CDR2 FQGNSA. Trimming took off 6 bases at V and 5 bases at J, with 5 bases between the two ends.

The V and J genes are TRBV7-7 and TRBJ2-1, with 8 bases that match TRBD1. The CDR3 covers 14 residues. Trimming took 5 bases from V and 7 from J; bases not matched to a gene: 7. Germline CDR1 is SSHAT and CDR2 is FNYEAQ (reference sequence). DNA of the CDR3: TGTGCCAGCAGCGCGGACAGGGCGAATAATGAGCAGTTCTTC. Translated: CASSADRANNEQFF.

The genes are TRBV2 and TRBJ2-1; D is uncertain. Germline-derived CDR1 and CDR2 are SNHLY and FYNNEI. Between the trimmed V and J ends, which lost 7 bases and 2 bases, there was a span of 15 bases. CDR3 size: 15 residues. CDR3 coding DNA: TGTGCCAGCACCCCGAACAGTATCGCCTACAATGAGCAGTTCTTC. It yields the protein CASTPNSIAYNEQFF. The whole variable domain, filled in from reference TRBV2 and TRBJ2-1, reads EPEVTQTPSHQVTQMGQEVILRCVPISNHLYFYWYRQILGQKVEFLVSFYNNEISEKSEIFDDQFSVERPDGSNFTLKIRSTKLEDSAMYFCASTPNSIAYNEQFFGPGTRLTVL.

V usage is TRBV9 and J usage is TRBJ2-1; D may be TRBD2 (7 bases). The ends were cut back, 4 bases at V and 4 bases at J, with 18 bases in the middle. The germline V gene has CDR1 SGDLS and CDR2 YYNGEE. The CDR3 runs 16 residues. CDR3 sequence reads: CASSPEGGEDYNEQFF. CDR3 DNA sequence: TGTGCCAGCAGCCCAGAAGGGGGGGAAGATTACAATGAGCAGTTCTTC.

V is TRBV6-5 and J is TRBJ2-7, with D tentatively TRBD1 (6 bases). The germline V gene has CDR1 MNHEY and CDR2 SVGAGI. V lost 6 bases to trimming and J lost 1 base, with 13 bases between them. There are 14 residues in the CDR3. The CDR3 is CASRGGQPSYEQYF. CDR3 sequence (DNA): TGTGCCAGCAGGGGCGGACAGCCTTCCTACGAGCAGTACTTC.

The chain is built from TRBV19 and TRBJ2-5; D gene unclear. This CDR3 contains 11 residues. Looked up from germline, CDR1 is LNHDA and CDR2 is SQIVND (reference sequence). The ends were cut back, 4 bases at V and 5 bases at J, with 5 bases in the middle. In nucleotides, the CDR3 is TGTGCCAGTAGTACGCAGGAGACCCAGTACTTC. It translates to CASSTQETQYF.

This sequence joins TRBV6-2 or TRBV6-3 and TRBJ1-5, with TRBD1 as a possible D gene (5 bases). CDR1 is MNHEY, CDR2 SVGEGT, per germline. CDR3 size: 17 residues. Trimming took off 2 bases at V and 8 bases at J, with 22 bases between the two ends. The CDR3 reads CASSYQILLRGSEPQHF. CDR3 bases: TGTGCCAGCAGTTACCAAATCCTCTTAAGGGGCTCGGAGCCCCAGCATTTT.

Only a few counts were recorded for this clone. The chain carries TRBV2 and TRBJ2-7; TRBD2 might be the D (7 bases). CDR3 length: 15 residues. Trimming stripped 3 bases from V and 2 bases from J, with 14 bases between. The germline CDR1 and CDR2 sequences are SNHLY and FYNNEI. CDR3: CASSDVRGPTYEQYF. Here the CDR3 DNA reads TGTGCCAGCAGTGACGTGCGGGGGCCCACCTACGAGCAGTACTTC.

The gene calls are TRBV19 and TRBJ1-2; 8 bases agree with TRBD1. The length of the CDR3 is 16 residues. V gave up 1 base and J gave up 2 bases; unmatched junction bases: 6. From germline, CDR1 is LNHDA and CDR2 SQIVND (reference sequence). CDR3 bases: TGTGCCAGTAGTATAGGTTGGCAGGGGGCGAACTATGGCTACACCTTC. It codes for CASSIGWQGANYGYTF.

This clone was detected only once. The chain joins TRBV6-2 or TRBV6-3 to TRBJ2-1, with 11 bases matching TRBD2. The junction had 16 bases not matched to a gene; V was cut back by 6 bases and J by 12 bases. CDR1 is MNHEY, CDR2 SVGEGT, per germline. The CDR3 is made up of 16 amino acids. The DNA of the CDR3 is TGTGCCAGCAGCCCTGAATTAGCGGGGGGGCGTTCGGCGCAGTTCTTC. Translation: CASSPELAGGRSAQFF.

The genes are TRBV7-6 and TRBJ1-3; possibly TRBD1 for D (6 bases). V gave up 5 bases and J gave up 1 base, with 18 bases separating them. The CDR3 extends over 17 amino acids. The germline CDR1 and CDR2 sequences are SGHVS and FNYEAQ. CDR3 DNA: TGTGCCAGCAGCCCAAACTTCAGGGGTGGTTCTGGAAACACCATATATTTT. As protein: CASSPNFRGGSGNTIYF.

The chain combines TRBV27 with TRBJ1-2; D is possibly TRBD1 (6 bases). V was shortened by 5 bases and J by 5 bases, with 21 bases between the two germline ends. Germline CDR1 reads MNHEY; CDR2 reads SMNVEV (reference sequence). The CDR3 is 16 amino acids. The CDR3 sequence: CASSTRPNRVGYGYTF. CDR3 DNA: TGTGCCAGCAGTACCCGCCCCAACAGGGTAGGGTATGGCTACACCTTC.

As DNA, the CDR3 is TGTGCCTGGAGTACCGAGGGGGCTATTTTAGCGGGGCAAATGTTTTTT. This encodes CAWSTEGAILAGQMFF. The genes are TRBV30 and TRBJ2-2, with D possibly being TRBD2 (8 bases). V dropped 2 bases and J dropped 15 bases, with 28 bases sitting between them. CDR1 and CDR2 from the germline V gene are GTSNPN and SVGIG (reference sequence). The CDR3 contains 16 residues.

J is TRBJ1-1 and V is TRBV21-1. TRBV21-1 is assigned pseudogene status. The CDR3 consists of 16 residues. The CDR3 protein is CAGGGSPRLMNTEAFF. The CDR3 bases are TGTGCCGGGGGGGGGAGCCCCCGGCTGATGAACACTGAAGCTTTCTTT.